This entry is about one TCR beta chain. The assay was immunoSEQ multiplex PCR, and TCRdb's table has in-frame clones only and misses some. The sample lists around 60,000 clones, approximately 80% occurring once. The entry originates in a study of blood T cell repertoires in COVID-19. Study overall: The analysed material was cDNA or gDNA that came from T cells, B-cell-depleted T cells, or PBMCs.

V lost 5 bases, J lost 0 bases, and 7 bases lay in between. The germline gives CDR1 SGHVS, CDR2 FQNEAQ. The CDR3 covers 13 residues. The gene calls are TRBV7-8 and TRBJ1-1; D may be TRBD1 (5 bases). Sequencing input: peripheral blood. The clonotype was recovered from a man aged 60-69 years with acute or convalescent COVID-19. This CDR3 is CASSETVNTEAFF. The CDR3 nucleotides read TGTGCCAGCAGCGAGACAGTGAACACTGAAGCTTTCTTT.